This T cell receptor beta chain is drawn from a study of T cell repertoires in cytomegalovirus infection. TCRdb re-analysed the reads in MiXCR, keeping a single row per CDR3 protein. This table has a few hundred thousand distinct CDR3 sequences, roughly a third appearing once. Turning to this clonotype: Its target is unknown.

The specimen was cultured PBMCs, collected from culture after CMV antigen stimulation. This receptor was taken from a human donor in good health (CMV status not recorded). Some clones in this sample may be carry-over from other donors' samples.

CDR3 sequence: CASSQLAGVNNEQFF. CDR3 in DNA: TGTGCCAGCAGTCAACTAGCGGGAGTTAACAATGAGCAGTTCTTC. V gene TRBV6-2 or TRBV6-3 combines with J gene TRBJ2-1, with 11 bases identical to TRBD2. CDR1 and CDR2 (germline): MNHEY, SVGEGT. The CDR3 has 15 amino acids. Losses at the gene ends were 5 bases for V and 5 bases for J; bases not matched to a gene: 5.